The 8 T cell receptor beta chains presented below share a single source sample, sequenced in a study of T cell repertoires in cytomegalovirus infection. Each CDR3 protein gets one entry after TCRdb re-called the reads with MiXCR. The profile shows about 920,000 distinct CDR3 sequences, about a third of them singletons. The antigens for these receptors are not known. The source was cultured CD8+ T cells from PBMCs, collected from culture after CMV antigen stimulation. These receptors were collected from a human donor in good health (CMV status not recorded). Some clones in this sample may be carry-over from other donors' samples.

This clonotype has more than one count but fewer than ten. J is TRBJ1-1 and V is TRBV7-9; D perhaps matches TRBD1 (5 bases). This CDR3 spans 12 amino acids. Trimming removed 8 bases at V and 6 bases at J, with 13 bases between. From germline, CDR1 is SEHNR and CDR2 FQNEAQ (reference sequence). The CDR3 DNA is TGTGCCAGCCGGGGGGGAAAGGCTGAAGCTTTCTTT. Amino acids: CASRGGKAEAFF.

As to this clonotype: Possible read error: a much larger clone is one base away. This CDR3 is missing its conserved last phenylalanine or tryptophan, likely due to a read error. J is TRBJ2-5 and V is TRBV7-8; weak D call: TRBD2 (6 bases). V lost 7 bases to trimming and J lost 5 bases, with 11 bases between them. Germline CDR1 reads SGHVS; CDR2 reads FQNEAQ. The CDR3 covers 12 residues. Here the CDR3 reads CASNSEGETQYS. The CDR3 DNA reads as TGTGCCAGCAACTCGGAGGGGGAGACCCAGTACTCC.

The chain uses TRBV10-3 and TRBJ1-3, with 8 bases aligning to TRBD1. V dropped 7 bases and J dropped 5; count of bases not matched to a gene: 10. The germline gives CDR1 ENHRY, CDR2 SYGVKD. There are 15 residues in the CDR3. For the CDR3, the DNA is TGTGCCATCAACGTAGGACAGGGAGAAAGAAACACCATATATTTT. Its translation: CAINVGQGERNTIYF.

J is TRBJ2-5 and V is TRBV7-9; 8 bases are a match to TRBD2. The V segment lost 5 bases and the J segment 4 bases; nucleotides outside the gene matches: 12. Germline V gene lookup returns CDR1 SEHNR and CDR2 FQNEAQ (reference sequence). The CDR3 runs to 16 residues. CDR3 residues: CASSGAVAGTRETQYF. The CDR3 nucleotides are TGTGCCAGCAGCGGCGCGGTAGCGGGGACACGAGAGACCCAGTACTTC.

This clonotype has more than one count but fewer than ten. V is TRBV7-9 and J is TRBJ1-2; perhaps TRBD1 as D (6 bases). This CDR3 contains 17 residues. V gave up 5 bases and J gave up 6 bases, with 25 bases separating them. The germline V gene encodes CDR1 SEHNR and CDR2 FQNEAQ (reference sequence). The CDR3 is CASSGRDNRALVDGYTF. The CDR3 coding sequence is TGTGCCAGCAGCGGCCGGGATAACAGGGCCCTAGTTGATGGCTACACCTTC.

The V and J genes are TRBV5-4 and TRBJ2-3; possibly TRBD2 for D (5 bases). This CDR3 contains 15 residues. The ends were cut back, 3 bases at V and 0 bases at J, with 11 bases in the middle. The germline V gene has CDR1 SGHNT and CDR2 YYREEE (reference sequence). CDR3 coding DNA: TGTGCCAGCAGCTCGGACTCTACTAGCACAGATACGCAGTATTTT. It yields the protein CASSSDSTSTDTQYF.

This sequence joins TRBV19 and TRBJ1-2; TRBD1 matches at 11 bases. The germline CDR1 and CDR2 sequences are LNHDA and SQIVND (reference sequence). The CDR3 has 13 residues. V was clipped by 7 bases and J by 8 bases; unmatched bases: 6. CDR3: CASTGQGAGGYTF. As DNA, the CDR3 is TGTGCCAGTACCGGACAGGGGGCGGGCGGCTACACCTTC.

In this sample, this clonotype turned up a few times. The genes are TRBV6-2 or TRBV6-3 and TRBJ2-7; no clear D gene. The CDR3 has 13 residues. Trimming stripped 4 bases from V and 3 bases from J, with 10 bases between. Per germline, CDR1 MNHEY and CDR2 SVGEGT. In DNA form, the CDR3 reads TGTGCCAGCAGTTTAACTTCCTACTACGAGCAGTACGTC. This codes for CASSLTSYYEQYV.